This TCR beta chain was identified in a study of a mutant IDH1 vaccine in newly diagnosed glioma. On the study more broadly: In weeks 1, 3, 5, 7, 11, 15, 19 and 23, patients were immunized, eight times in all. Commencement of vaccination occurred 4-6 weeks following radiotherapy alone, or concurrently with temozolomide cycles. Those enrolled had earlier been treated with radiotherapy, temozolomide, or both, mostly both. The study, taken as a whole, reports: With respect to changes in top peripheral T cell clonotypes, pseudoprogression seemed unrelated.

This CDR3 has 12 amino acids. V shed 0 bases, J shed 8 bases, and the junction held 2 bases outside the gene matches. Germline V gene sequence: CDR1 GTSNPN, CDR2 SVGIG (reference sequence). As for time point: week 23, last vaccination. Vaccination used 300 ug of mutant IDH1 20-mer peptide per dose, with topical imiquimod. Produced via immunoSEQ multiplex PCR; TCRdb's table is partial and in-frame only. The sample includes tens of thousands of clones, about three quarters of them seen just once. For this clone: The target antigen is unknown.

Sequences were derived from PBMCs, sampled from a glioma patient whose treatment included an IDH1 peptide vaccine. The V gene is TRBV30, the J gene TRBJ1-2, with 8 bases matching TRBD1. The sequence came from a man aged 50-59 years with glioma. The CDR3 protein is CAWSVGQGGYTF. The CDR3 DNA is TGTGCCTGGAGTGTCGGACAGGGCGGCTACACCTTC.